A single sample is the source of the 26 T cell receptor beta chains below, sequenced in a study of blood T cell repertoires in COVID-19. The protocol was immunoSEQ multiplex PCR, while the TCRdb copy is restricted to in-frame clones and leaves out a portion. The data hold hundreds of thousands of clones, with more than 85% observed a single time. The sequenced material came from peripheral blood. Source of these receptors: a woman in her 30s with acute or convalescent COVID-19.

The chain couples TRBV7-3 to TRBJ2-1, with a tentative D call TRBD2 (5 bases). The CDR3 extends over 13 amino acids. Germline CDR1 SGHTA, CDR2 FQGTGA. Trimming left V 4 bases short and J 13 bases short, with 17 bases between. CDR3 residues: CASSSHAGLEQFF. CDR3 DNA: TGTGCCAGCAGCTCCCACGCAGGACTGGAACAGTTCTTC.

CDR3 DNA: TGTGCCAGCAGTGAACTCTCTGGAAACACCATATATTTT. Protein: CASSELSGNTIYF. The chain employs TRBV2 and TRBJ1-3; unclear D gene. V lost 2 bases to trimming and J lost 0 bases, with 2 bases between them. The CDR3 loop spans 13 amino acids. Germline CDR1 is SNHLY and CDR2 is FYNNEI.

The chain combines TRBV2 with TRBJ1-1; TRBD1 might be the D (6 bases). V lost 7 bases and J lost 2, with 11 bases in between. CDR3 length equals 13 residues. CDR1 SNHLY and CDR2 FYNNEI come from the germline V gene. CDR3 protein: CASIRGHNTEAFF. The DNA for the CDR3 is TGTGCCAGCATAAGGGGACATAACACTGAAGCTTTCTTT.

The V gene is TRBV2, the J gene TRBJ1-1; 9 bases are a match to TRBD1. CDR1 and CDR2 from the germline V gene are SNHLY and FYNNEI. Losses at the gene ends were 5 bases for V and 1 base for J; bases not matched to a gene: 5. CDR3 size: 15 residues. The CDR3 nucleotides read TGTGCCAGCAGTCGGACAGGGGCTCGGAACACTGAAGCTTTCTTT. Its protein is CASSRTGARNTEAFF.

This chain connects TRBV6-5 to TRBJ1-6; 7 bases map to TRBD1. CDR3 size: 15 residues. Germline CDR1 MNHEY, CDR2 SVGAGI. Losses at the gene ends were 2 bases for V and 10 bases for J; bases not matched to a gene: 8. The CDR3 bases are TGTGCCAGCAGTTACCTGGCAGGGGGTAGCTCACCCCTCCACTTT. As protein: CASSYLAGGSSPLHF.

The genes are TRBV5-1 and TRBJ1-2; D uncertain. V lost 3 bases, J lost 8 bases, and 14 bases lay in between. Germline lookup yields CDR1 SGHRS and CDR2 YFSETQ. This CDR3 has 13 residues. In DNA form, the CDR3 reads TGCGCCAGCAGCTCAGATAGGCCAGGCGGCTACACCTTC. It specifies CASSSDRPGGYTF. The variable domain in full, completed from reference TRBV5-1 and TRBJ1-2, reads KAGVTQTPRYLIKTRGQQVTLSCSPISGHRSVSWYQQTPGQGLQFLFEYFSETQRNKGNFPGRFSGRQFSNSRSEMNVSTLELGDSALYLCASSSDRPGGYTFGSGTRLTVV.

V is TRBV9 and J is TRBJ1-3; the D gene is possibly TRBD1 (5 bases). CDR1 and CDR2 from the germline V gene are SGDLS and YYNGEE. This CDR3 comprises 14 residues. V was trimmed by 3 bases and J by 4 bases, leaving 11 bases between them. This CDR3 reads CASSAEGAGNTIYF. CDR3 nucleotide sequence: TGTGCCAGCAGCGCAGAAGGGGCGGGAAACACCATATATTTT. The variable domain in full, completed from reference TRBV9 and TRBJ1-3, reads DSGVTQTPKHLITATGQRVTLRCSPRSGDLSVYWYQQSLDQGLQFLIQYYNGEERAKGNILERFSAQQFPDLHSELNLSSLELGDSALYFCASSAEGAGNTIYFGEGSWLTVV.

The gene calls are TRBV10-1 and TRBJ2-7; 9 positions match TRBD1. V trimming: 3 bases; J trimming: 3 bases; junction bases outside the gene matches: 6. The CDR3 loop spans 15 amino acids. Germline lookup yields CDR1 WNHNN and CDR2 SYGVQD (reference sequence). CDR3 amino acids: CASSDRGQGVYEQYF. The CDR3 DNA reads TGCGCCAGCAGTGATAGGGGACAGGGAGTCTACGAGCAGTACTTC.

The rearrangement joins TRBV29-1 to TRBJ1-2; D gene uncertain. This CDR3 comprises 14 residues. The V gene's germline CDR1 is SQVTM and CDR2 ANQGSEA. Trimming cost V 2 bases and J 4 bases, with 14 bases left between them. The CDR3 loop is CSVEIEGSLYGYTF. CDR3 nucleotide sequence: TGCAGCGTTGAAATCGAGGGATCCCTCTATGGCTACACCTTC.

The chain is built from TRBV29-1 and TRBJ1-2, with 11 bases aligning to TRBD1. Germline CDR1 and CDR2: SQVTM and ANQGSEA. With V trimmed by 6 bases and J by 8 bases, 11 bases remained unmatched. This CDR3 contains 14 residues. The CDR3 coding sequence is TGCAGCGTAGCAGGACAGGGGGCGAAGGGAGGCTACACCTTC. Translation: CSVAGQGAKGGYTF.

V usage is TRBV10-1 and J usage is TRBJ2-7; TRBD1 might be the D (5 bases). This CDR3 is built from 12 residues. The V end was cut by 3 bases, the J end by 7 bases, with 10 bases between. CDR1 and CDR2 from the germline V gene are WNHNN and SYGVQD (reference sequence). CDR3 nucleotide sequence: TGCGCCAGCAGTGAAACAGGAAGGGAGCAGTACTTC. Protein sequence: CASSETGREQYF.

The CDR3 loop reads CASSLDSAGGPNPDTQYF. The DNA for the CDR3 is TGCGCCAGCAGCTTGGATTCCGCGGGGGGGCCCAACCCAGATACGCAGTATTTT. This chain connects TRBV5-1 to TRBJ2-3, with 9 bases matching TRBD2. This CDR3 has 18 residues. V lost 0 bases, J lost 4 bases, and 12 bases stayed unmatched. The germline V gene has CDR1 SGHRS and CDR2 YFSETQ.

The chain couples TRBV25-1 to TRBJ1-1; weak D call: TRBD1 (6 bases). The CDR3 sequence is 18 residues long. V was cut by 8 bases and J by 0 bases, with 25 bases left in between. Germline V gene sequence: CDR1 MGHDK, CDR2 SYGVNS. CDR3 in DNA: TGTGCCAGCGGTATTTTGGGAATTCCAACAGGGATGAACACTGAAGCTTTCTTT. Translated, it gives CASGILGIPTGMNTEAFF.

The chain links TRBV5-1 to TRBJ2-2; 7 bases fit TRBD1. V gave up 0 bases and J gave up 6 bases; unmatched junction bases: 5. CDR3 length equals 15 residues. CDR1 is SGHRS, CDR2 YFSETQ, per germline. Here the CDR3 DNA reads TGCGCCAGCAGCTTGGCCGGGACAGAGGCCGGGGAGCTGTTTTTT. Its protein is CASSLAGTEAGELFF.

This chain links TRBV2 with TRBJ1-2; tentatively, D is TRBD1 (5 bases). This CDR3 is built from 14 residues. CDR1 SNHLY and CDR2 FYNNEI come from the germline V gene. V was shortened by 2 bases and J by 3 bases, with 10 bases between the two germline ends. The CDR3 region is CASSETGTDYGYTF. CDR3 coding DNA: TGTGCCAGCAGTGAAACAGGCACGGACTATGGCTACACCTTC.

The CDR3 reads CASSKAPEPGGFLGYTF. In nucleotides, the CDR3 is TGTGCCAGCAGCAAAGCCCCGGAGCCAGGGGGGTTTCTCGGCTACACCTTC. V and J are TRBV21-1 and TRBJ1-2; whether TRBD1, the table's D call, matches the DNA was not checked. TRBV21-1 is marked as a pseudogene. This CDR3 region has 17 residues.

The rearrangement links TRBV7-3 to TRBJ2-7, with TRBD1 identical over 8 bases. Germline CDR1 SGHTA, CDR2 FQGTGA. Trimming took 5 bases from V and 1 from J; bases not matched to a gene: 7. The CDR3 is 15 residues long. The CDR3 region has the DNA TGTGCCAGCAGCCTGGACAGGGATCGGTCCTACGAGCAGTACTTC. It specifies CASSLDRDRSYEQYF.

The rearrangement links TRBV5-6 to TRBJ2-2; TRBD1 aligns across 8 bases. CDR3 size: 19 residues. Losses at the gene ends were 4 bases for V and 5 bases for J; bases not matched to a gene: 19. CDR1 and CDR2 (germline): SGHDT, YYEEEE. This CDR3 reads CASSALLQGVVLGTGELFF. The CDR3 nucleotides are TGTGCCAGCAGCGCCCTGCTACAGGGGGTAGTTCTGGGGACCGGGGAGCTGTTTTTT.

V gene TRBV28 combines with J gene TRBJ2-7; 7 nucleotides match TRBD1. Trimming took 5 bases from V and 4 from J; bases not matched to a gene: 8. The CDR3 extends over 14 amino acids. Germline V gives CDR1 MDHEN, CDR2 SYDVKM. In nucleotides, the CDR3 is TGTGCCAGCAGTCCACAGGGGTCGCGATACGAGCAGTACTTC. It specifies CASSPQGSRYEQYF.

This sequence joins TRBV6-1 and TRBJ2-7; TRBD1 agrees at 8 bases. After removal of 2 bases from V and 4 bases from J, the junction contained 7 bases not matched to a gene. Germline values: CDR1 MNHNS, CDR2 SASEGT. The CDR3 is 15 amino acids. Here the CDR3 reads CASSEPRDRRYEQYF. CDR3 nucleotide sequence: TGTGCCAGCAGTGAACCCCGGGACAGGCGGTACGAGCAGTACTTC.

The CDR3 DNA sequence: TGTGCCAGCAGCCCTCGACAGGGGGCGGAAAAACTGTTTTTT. Its protein is CASSPRQGAEKLFF. This chain links TRBV28 with TRBJ1-4; 10 bases fit TRBD1. V was clipped by 6 bases and J by 8 bases; unmatched bases: 6. This CDR3 region has 14 residues. Germline V gives CDR1 MDHEN, CDR2 SYDVKM.

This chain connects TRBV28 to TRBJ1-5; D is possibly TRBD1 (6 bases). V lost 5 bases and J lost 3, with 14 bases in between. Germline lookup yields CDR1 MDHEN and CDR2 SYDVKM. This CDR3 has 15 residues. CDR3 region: CASSPGQIYNQPQHF. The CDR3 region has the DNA TGTGCCAGCAGTCCAGGACAGATCTACAATCAGCCCCAGCATTTT.

CDR3: CASSLGHRLVTDTQYF. The CDR3 nucleotides are TGTGCCAGCAGCTTAGGACATAGACTAGTAACAGATACGCAGTATTTT. This chain links TRBV11-2 with TRBJ2-3; possible D gene TRBD2, 6 bases. This CDR3 contains 16 residues. The V gene lost 1 base and the J gene lost 3 bases, with 14 bases spanning the gap. CDR1 and CDR2 (germline): SGHAT, FQNNGV.

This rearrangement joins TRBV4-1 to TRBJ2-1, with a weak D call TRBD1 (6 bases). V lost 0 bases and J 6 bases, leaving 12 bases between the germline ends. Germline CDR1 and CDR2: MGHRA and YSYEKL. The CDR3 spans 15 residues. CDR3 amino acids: CASSQDYRAINEQFF. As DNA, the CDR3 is TGCGCCAGCAGCCAAGATTACAGGGCTATCAATGAGCAGTTCTTC.

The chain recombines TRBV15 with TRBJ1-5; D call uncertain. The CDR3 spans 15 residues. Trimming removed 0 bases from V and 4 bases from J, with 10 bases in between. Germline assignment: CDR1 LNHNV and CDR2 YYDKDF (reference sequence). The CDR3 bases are TGTGCCACCAGCAGAGATCAAGGAGGGAATCAGCCCCAGCATTTT. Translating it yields CATSRDQGGNQPQHF. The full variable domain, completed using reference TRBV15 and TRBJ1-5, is DAMVIQNPRYQVTQFGKPVTLSCSQTLNHNVMYWYQQKSSQAPKLLFHYYDKDFNNEADTPDNFQSRRPNTSFCFLDIRSPGLGDTAMYLCATSRDQGGNQPQHFGDGTRLSIL.

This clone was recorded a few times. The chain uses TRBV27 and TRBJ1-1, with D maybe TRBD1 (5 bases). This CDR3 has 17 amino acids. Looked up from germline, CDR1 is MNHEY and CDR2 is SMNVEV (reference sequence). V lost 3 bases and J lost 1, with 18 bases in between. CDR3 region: CASSFRQGGFENTEAFF. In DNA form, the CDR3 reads TGTGCCAGCAGTTTTAGGCAGGGTGGGTTTGAGAACACTGAAGCTTTCTTT.